This T cell receptor (beta chain) was found in a study of technical replicates of blood from a few donors. Generated by immunoSEQ multiplex PCR, the TCRdb table keeps only in-frame clones and is missing some. The sample has more than 90,000 clones; less than 96% are singletons. Germline V gives CDR1 LNHDA, CDR2 SQIVND (reference sequence). Trimming pared 5 bases from V and 0 bases from J, leaving 8 bases between. CDR3 length: 13 amino acids. Sequencing input: T cells isolated from PBMCs. The receptor comes from a human donor in good health. The V call is TRBV19, the J call TRBJ2-7; TRBD1 is a possible D gene (5 bases). Here the CDR3 reads CASSYTGSYEQYF. CDR3 in DNA: TGTGCCAGTAGTTATACAGGCTCCTACGAGCAGTACTTC.